This TCR beta chain was identified during a study of T cell responses to AZD1222 COVID-19 vaccine. General study results and limits: Among AZD1222 vaccinees, only six or seven were seropositive at baseline. Reportedly, nearly half of unique spike TCRs recognized epitopes outside B.1.351/B.1.1.7 mutations.

Sequencing used immunoSEQ multiplex PCR; TCRdb keeps in-frame clones, though not all of them. The sample lists roughly 270,000 clones; approximately 94% were seen once. Turning to this clone: Its antigen is unknown.

Trimming left V 6 bases short and J 3 bases short, with 5 bases between. Germline CDR1 ENHRY, CDR2 SYGVKD. The CDR3 extends over 11 amino acids. Second doses at about 4 or about 12 weeks were pooled. This receptor was identified in an adult who received the AZD1222 COVID-19 vaccine. This chain uses TRBV10-3 with TRBJ1-2; D is possibly TRBD1 (5 bases). The material was peripheral blood, obtained 28 days after the second AZD1222 dose. The CDR3 sequence is CAIRGDYGYTF. CDR3 DNA: TGTGCCATCAGGGGGGACTATGGCTACACCTTC.